The entry below gives a single TCR beta chain sequence along with its context. The antigen is not known. CDR1 is LGHNA and CDR2 is YSLEER in the germline V gene. The V and J ends lost 3 bases and 1 base, in that order; junction bases with no gene match: 6. The length of the CDR3 is 17 residues. This entry is derived from a study of cytomegalovirus exposure and HLA in healthy donors. Researchers ran the PCR with 60 Vbeta and 13 Jbeta primers. Profiled with immunoSEQ multiplex PCR; TCRdb holds only in-frame clones, not every one. Of some 85,000 clones in the sample, 76% are singletons; the top ten hold approximately 3%. Findings and limits, study-wide: Rare sequences made up most TCRs, while some public TCRs were found in many donors.

The clonotype comes from a man in his forties in good health and CMV-seronegative. The V call is TRBV4-3, the J call TRBJ2-3, with 11 bases lining up with TRBD2. Sequenced: PBMCs. For the CDR3, the DNA is TGCGCCAGCAGCCACGATACTAGCGGGGGAGGCACAGATACGCAGTATTTT. This gives the protein CASSHDTSGGGTDTQYF.